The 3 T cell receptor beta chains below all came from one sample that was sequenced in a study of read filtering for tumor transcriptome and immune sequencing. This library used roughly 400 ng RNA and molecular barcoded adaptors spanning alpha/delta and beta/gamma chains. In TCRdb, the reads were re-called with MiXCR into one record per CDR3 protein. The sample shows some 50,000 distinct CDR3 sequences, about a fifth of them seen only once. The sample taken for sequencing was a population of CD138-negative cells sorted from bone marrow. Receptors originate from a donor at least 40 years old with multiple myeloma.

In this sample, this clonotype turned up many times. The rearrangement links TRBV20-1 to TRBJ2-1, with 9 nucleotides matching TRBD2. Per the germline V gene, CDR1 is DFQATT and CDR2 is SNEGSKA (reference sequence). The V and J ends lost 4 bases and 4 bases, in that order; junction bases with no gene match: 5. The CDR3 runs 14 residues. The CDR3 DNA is TGCAGTGCTACCGGACTAGCGCTGTACAATGAGCAGTTCTTC. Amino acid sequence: CSATGLALYNEQFF.

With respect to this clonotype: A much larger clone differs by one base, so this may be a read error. The CDR3 region is CSATVGIARQETQYF. The CDR3 nucleotides are TGCAGTGCCACGGTCGGGATAGCACGTCAAGAGACCCAGTACTTC. J is TRBJ2-5 and V is TRBV20-1, with D perhaps TRBD2 (5 bases). V dropped 6 bases and J dropped 2 bases, with 19 bases sitting between them. CDR1 and CDR2 (germline): DFQATT, SNEGSKA (reference sequence). The CDR3 extends over 15 amino acids.

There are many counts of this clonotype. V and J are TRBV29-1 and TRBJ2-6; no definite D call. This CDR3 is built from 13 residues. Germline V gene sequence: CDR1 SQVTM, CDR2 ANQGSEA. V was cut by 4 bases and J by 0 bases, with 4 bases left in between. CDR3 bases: TGCAGCGTTGGCACCTCTGGGGCCAACGTCCTGACTTTC. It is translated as CSVGTSGANVLTF.